The 18 T cell receptor beta chains listed next were all sequenced from one sample in a study of monozygotic twins with inflammatory bowel disease (dated by TCRdb to between 2017 and 2020). The library was generated by 5' RACE. Sequencing used an Illumina HiSeq 2500. TCRdb reanalyzed the reads, keeping one entry per CDR3 protein sequence and omitting DNA. The sample table gives some 160,000 distinct CDR3 sequences. The ten largest make up approximately 7% of the sample. Sequenced material: blood. These TCRs come from a human donor with ulcerative colitis or Crohn's disease, or a healthy co-twin of an affected twin (not recorded which).

This sequence joins TRBV27 and TRBJ2-1; there is no DNA to check the TCRdb D call of TRBD2. CDR3 size: 17 residues. Germline V gene sequence: CDR1 MNHEY, CDR2 SMNVEV (reference sequence). The CDR3: CASSLLASGRVGNEQFF.

The chain carries TRBV4-1 and TRBJ2-3. This CDR3 spans 13 amino acids. Germline V lookup: CDR1 MGHRA, CDR2 YSYEKL. The CDR3 reads CASSPNRVDTQYF.

J is TRBJ2-2 and V is TRBV5-1; the D gene TCRdb calls, TRBD1, cannot be checked with no DNA. CDR3 length: 17 amino acids. CDR1 SGHRS and CDR2 YFSETQ come from the germline V gene. CDR3 sequence: CASSFPLQGPNTGELFF. The full variable domain, its missing parts supplied by reference TRBV5-1 and TRBJ2-2, is KAGVTQTPRYLIKTRGQQVTLSCSPISGHRSVSWYQQTPGQGLQFLFEYFSETQRNKGNFPGRFSGRQFSNSRSEMNVSTLELGDSALYLCASSFPLQGPNTGELFFGEGSRLTVL.

This rearrangement joins TRBV5-6 to TRBJ1-2; the D gene TCRdb calls, TRBD1, cannot be checked with no DNA. This CDR3 is 12 amino acids long. CDR1 is SGHDT and CDR2 is YYEEEE in the germline V gene. CDR3 sequence: CASSVRQGRYTF.

This chain joins TRBV5-1 and TRBJ2-7. The CDR3 is 14 amino acids. The germline CDR1 and CDR2 sequences are SGHRS and YFSETQ. CDR3 sequence reads: CASSLTRNSYEQYF.

The rearrangement links TRBV28 to TRBJ2-4; the TRBD1 assignment by TCRdb is unverifiable without DNA. The CDR3 runs 15 residues. Germline values: CDR1 MDHEN, CDR2 SYDVKM. CDR3 region: CATIRREIAKNIQYF.

The V and J genes are TRBV6-2 or TRBV6-3 and TRBJ1-1; no DNA is available, so the TRBD1 call from TCRdb remains unchecked. CDR1 and CDR2 (germline): MNHEY, SVGEGT. This CDR3 has 14 residues. CDR3 protein: CASTLPDRATEAFF.

The rearrangement joins TRBV15 to TRBJ2-1; TCRdb's D call, TRBD2, is unchecked because there is no DNA. The germline V gene has CDR1 LNHNV and CDR2 YYDKDF (reference sequence). There are 14 residues in the CDR3. The CDR3 spells CATSSLKLADEQFF.

V usage is TRBV9 and J usage is TRBJ2-7; TCRdb selects TRBD1, and the lack of DNA leaves this call unchecked. CDR1 SGDLS and CDR2 YYNGEE come from the germline V gene. This CDR3 has 14 amino acids. The CDR3 loop is CASSVVDFGGEQYF.

CDR3 in amino acids: CAFREPGTDTQYF. The V and J genes are TRBV28 and TRBJ2-3; TCRdb names TRBD1, which stays unverified in the absence of DNA. From germline, CDR1 is MDHEN and CDR2 SYDVKM. CDR3 length: 13 residues.

V usage is TRBV20-1 and J usage is TRBJ2-1; TCRdb's D gene call, TRBD1, goes unchecked for lack of DNA. Germline V gene lookup returns CDR1 DFQATT and CDR2 SNEGSKA (reference sequence). CDR3 length: 16 amino acids. The CDR3 sequence is CSARDERGISYNEQFF.

The CDR3 is CASSPNPQGAGDEAFF. The V call is TRBV19, the J call TRBJ1-1; TCRdb returns TRBD1, unconfirmable since there is no DNA. Germline V gives CDR1 LNHDA, CDR2 SQIVND (reference sequence). The CDR3 totals 16 residues.

The genes are TRBV7-9 and TRBJ2-7. This CDR3 comprises 12 residues. The germline V gene has CDR1 SEHNR and CDR2 FQNEAQ (reference sequence). The CDR3: CASSQTDLEQYF.

The CDR3 sequence is CASSHTPGTTSTDTQYF. The J gene is TRBJ2-3, the V gene TRBV10-2; TCRdb outputs TRBD2, but without DNA this stays unchecked. CDR3 length equals 17 residues. Looked up from germline, CDR1 is WSHSY and CDR2 is SAAADI.

CDR3 region: CASSLGAGGPYEQYF. The J gene is TRBJ2-7, the V gene TRBV5-4; TCRdb returns TRBD2, unconfirmable since there is no DNA. CDR1 is SGHNT and CDR2 is YYREEE in the germline V gene (reference sequence). The CDR3 runs to 15 residues.

The chain joins TRBV5-1 to TRBJ2-1; lacking DNA, the TRBD2 call made by TCRdb goes unchecked. The CDR3 extends over 15 amino acids. CDR1 and CDR2 from the germline V gene are SGHRS and YFSETQ. CDR3 in amino acids: CASSLDRRDYNEQFF.

The chain recombines TRBV12-3 or TRBV12-4 with TRBJ1-5. The CDR3 is made up of 15 amino acids. CDR3 amino acids: CASSFIGGRNQPRHF.

This chain joins TRBV5-1 and TRBJ2-5. In germline, CDR1 is SGHRS, CDR2 YFSETQ. There are 13 residues in the CDR3. This chain's CDR3 is CASKLVLQETQYF.